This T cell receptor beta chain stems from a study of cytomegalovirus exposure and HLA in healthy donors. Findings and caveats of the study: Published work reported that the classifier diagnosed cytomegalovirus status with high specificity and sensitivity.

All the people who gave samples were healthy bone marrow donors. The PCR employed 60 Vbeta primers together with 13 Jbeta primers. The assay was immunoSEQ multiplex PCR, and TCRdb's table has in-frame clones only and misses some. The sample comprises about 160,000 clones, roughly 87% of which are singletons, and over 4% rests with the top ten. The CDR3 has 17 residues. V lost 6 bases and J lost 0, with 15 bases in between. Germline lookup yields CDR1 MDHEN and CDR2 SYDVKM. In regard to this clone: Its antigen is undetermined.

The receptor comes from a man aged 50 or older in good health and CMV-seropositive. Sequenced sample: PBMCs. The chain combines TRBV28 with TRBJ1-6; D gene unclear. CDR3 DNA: TGTGCCAGCAGAGTATTTGGGAGGAGCTCCTATAATTCACCCCTCCACTTT. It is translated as CASRVFGRSSYNSPLHF.